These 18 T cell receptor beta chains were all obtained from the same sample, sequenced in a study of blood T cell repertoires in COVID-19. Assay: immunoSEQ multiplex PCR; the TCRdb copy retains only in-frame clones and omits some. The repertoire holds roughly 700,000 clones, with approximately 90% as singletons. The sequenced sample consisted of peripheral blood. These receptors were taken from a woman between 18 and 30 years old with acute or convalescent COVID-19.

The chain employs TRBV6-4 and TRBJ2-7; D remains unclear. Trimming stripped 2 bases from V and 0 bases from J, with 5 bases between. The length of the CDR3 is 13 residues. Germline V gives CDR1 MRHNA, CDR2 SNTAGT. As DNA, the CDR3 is TGTGCCAGCAGTGACCCAATCTCCTACGAGCAGTACTTC. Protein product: CASSDPISYEQYF.

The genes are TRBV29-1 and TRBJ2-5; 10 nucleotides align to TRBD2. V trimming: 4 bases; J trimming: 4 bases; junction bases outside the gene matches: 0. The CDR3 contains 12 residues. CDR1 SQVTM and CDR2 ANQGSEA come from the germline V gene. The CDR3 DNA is TGCAGCGTTGGGACTAGCGGAGAGACCCAGTACTTC. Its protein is CSVGTSGETQYF.

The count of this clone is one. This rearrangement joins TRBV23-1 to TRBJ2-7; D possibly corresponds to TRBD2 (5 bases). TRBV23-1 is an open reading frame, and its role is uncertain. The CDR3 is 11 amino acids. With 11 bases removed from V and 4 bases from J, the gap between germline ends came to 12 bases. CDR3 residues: CAPKEVYEQYF. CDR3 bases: TGCGCCCCCAAGGAGGTTTACGAGCAGTACTTC.

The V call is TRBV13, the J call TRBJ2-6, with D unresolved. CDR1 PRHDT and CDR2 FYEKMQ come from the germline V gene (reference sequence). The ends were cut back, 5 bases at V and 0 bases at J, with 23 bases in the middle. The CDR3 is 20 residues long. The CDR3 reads CASSIIEEIHKPSGANVLTF. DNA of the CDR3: TGTGCCAGCAGCATAATCGAGGAAATACATAAACCCTCTGGGGCCAACGTCCTGACTTTC. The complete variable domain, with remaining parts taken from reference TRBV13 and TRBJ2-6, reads AAGVIQSPRHLIKEKRETATLKCYPIPRHDTVYWYQQGPGQDPQFLISFYEKMQSDKGSIPDRFSAQQFSDYHSELNMSSLELGDSALYFCASSIIEEIHKPSGANVLTFGAGSRLTVL.

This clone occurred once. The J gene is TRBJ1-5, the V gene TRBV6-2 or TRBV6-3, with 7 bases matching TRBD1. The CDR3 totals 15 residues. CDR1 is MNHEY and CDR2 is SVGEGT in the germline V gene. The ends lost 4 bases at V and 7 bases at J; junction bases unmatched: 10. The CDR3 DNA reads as TGTGCCAGCAGTTTCCCCCGGGACAGTAAACAGCCCCAGCATTTT. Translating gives CASSFPRDSKQPQHF.

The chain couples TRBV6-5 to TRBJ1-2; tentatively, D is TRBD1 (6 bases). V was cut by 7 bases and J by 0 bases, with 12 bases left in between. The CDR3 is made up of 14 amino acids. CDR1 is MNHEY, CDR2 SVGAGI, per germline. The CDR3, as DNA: TGTGCCAGCACGGAACAGGGAGCTAACTATGGCTACACCTTC. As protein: CASTEQGANYGYTF.

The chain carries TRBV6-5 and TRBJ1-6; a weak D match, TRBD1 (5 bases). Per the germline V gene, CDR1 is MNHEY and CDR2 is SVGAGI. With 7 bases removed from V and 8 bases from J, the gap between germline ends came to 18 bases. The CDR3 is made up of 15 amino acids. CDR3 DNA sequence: TGTGCCAGCACCCCCTCGGGCAGGGATTATTCACCCCTCCACTTT. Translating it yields CASTPSGRDYSPLHF.

The CDR3 bases are TGTGCCTGGAGTCTTGGGGGGATGGGTGGGCCCCAGCATTTT. Amino acids: CAWSLGGMGGPQHF. V usage is TRBV30 and J usage is TRBJ1-5; tentatively, D is TRBD1 (5 bases). The length of the CDR3 is 14 residues. Germline CDR1 GTSNPN, CDR2 SVGIG (reference sequence). Trimming shortened V by 2 bases and J by 9 bases, and 17 bases separated the two germline ends. Full variable domain (remainder filled in from reference TRBV30 and TRBJ1-5): SQTIHQWPATLVQPVGSPLSLECTVEGTSNPNLYWYRQAAGRGLQLLFYSVGIGQISSEVPQNLSASRPQDRQFILSSKKLLLSDSGFYLCAWSLGGMGGPQHFGDGTRLSIL.

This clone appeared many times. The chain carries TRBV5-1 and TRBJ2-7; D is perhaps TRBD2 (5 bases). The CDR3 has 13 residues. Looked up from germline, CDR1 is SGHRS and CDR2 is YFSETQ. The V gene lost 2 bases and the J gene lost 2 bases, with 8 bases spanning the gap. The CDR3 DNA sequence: TGCGCCAGCAGCTTTTCGGAGGCCTACGAGCAGTACTTC. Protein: CASSFSEAYEQYF.

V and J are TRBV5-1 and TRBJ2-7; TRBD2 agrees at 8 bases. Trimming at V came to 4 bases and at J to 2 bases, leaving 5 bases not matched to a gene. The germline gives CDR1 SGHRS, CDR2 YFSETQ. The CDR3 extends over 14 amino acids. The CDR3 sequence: CASSLSGEAYEQYF. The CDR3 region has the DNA TGCGCCAGCAGCCTTAGCGGGGAAGCCTACGAGCAGTACTTC.

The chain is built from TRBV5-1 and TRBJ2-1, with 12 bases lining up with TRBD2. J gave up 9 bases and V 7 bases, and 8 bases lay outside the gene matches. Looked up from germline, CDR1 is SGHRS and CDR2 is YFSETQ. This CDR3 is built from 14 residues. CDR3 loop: CASGTSGGPGEQFF. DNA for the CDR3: TGCGCCAGCGGTACTAGCGGGGGGCCTGGTGAGCAGTTCTTC. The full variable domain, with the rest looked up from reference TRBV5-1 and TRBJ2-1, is KAGVTQTPRYLIKTRGQQVTLSCSPISGHRSVSWYQQTPGQGLQFLFEYFSETQRNKGNFPGRFSGRQFSNSRSEMNVSTLELGDSALYLCASGTSGGPGEQFFGPGTRLTVL.

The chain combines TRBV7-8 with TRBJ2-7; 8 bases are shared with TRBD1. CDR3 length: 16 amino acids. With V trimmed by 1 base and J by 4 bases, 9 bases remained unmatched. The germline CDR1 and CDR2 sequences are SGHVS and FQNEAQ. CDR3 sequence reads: CASSLVLGTGLYEQYF. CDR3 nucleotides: TGTGCCAGCAGCTTAGTCCTAGGGACAGGCCTATACGAGCAGTACTTC.

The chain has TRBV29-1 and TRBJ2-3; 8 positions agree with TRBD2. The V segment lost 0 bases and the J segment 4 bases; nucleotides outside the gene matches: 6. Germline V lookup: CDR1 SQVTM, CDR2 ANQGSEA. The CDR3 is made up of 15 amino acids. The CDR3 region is CSVEDAAGGSDTQYF. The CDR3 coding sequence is TGCAGCGTTGAAGATGCGGCGGGGGGATCAGATACGCAGTATTTT.

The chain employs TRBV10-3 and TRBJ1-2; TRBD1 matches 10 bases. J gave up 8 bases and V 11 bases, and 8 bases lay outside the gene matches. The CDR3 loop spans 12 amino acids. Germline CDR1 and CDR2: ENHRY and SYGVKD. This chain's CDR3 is CASGTGEGGYTF. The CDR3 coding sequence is TGTGCCTCGGGGACAGGGGAGGGAGGCTACACCTTC.

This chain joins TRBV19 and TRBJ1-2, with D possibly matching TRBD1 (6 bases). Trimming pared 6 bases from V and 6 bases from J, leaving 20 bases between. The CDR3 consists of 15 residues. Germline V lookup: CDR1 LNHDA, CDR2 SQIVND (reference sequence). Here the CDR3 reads CASSPPGRGSHGYTF. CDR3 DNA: TGTGCCAGTAGCCCTCCGGGCAGGGGAAGCCATGGCTACACCTTC. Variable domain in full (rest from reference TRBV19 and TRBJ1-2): DGGITQSPKYLFRKEGQNVTLSCEQNLNHDAMYWYRQDPGQGLRLIYYSQIVNDFQKGDIAEGYSVSREKKESFPLTVTSAQKNPTAFYLCASSPPGRGSHGYTFGSGTRLTVV.

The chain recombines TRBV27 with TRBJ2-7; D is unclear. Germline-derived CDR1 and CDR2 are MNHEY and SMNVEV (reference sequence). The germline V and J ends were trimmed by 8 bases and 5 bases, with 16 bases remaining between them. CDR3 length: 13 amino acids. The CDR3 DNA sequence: TGTGCCAGCCGCCCCTGGAGTTCCGACGAGCAGTACTTC. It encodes CASRPWSSDEQYF.

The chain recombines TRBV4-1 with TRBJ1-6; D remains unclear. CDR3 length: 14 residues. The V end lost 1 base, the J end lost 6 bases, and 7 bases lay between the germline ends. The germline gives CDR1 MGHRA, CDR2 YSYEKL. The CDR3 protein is CASSQGRSNSPLHF. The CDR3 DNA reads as TGCGCCAGCAGCCAAGGTCGCAGTAATTCACCCCTCCACTTT.

CDR3 coding DNA: TGTGCCAGCAGGGTACAGGGATCTGGAAACACCATATATTTT. It codes for CASRVQGSGNTIYF. This chain joins TRBV2 and TRBJ1-3; possible D gene TRBD1, 6 bases. This CDR3 contains 14 residues. Germline CDR1 and CDR2: SNHLY and FYNNEI. V lost 6 bases to trimming and J lost 1 base, with 10 bases between them. Looking up the rest from reference TRBV2 and TRBJ1-3 gives the full variable domain: EPEVTQTPSHQVTQMGQEVILRCVPISNHLYFYWYRQILGQKVEFLVSFYNNEISEKSEIFDDQFSVERPDGSNFTLKIRSTKLEDSAMYFCASRVQGSGNTIYFGEGSWLTVV.